This T cell receptor beta chain was found in a study of shared clonotypes between healthy human individuals. Sorted-subset replicate PCR reactions contained 200 to 250 ng DNA, corresponding to approximately 30,000 T cell genomes. The repertoire was sequenced with immunoSEQ multiplex PCR; TCRdb's copy has only in-frame clones and lacks some. The sample records roughly 570,000 clones, 95% to 98% being singletons. Germline CDR1 PRHDT, CDR2 FYEKMQ (reference sequence). The V gene end was trimmed by 3 bases and the J gene end by 2 bases; junction bases not matched to a gene: 8. The CDR3 consists of 17 residues. Naive CD8 populations comprised CD45RO-negative cells positively selected for CCR7, excluding terminally differentiated effector memory CD45RA+ cells. Healthy HIV-negative adults without recent acute infections or vaccinations served as donors. All participating donors were Caucasian adults from Nashville, Tennessee.

The sample was naive CD8+ T cells sorted from blood. This receptor was taken from a man aged 25-40 years in good health. The V and J genes are TRBV13 and TRBJ2-1, with 9 positions matching TRBD1. The CDR3 region is CASSFLGQGRTYNEQFF. In DNA form, the CDR3 reads TGTGCCAGCAGCTTCCTGGGACAGGGAAGGACCTACAATGAGCAGTTCTTC.